Detailed here is one T cell receptor (beta chain). The record originates from a study of blood T cell repertoires in COVID-19. Whole-study context: Acute and convalescent COVID-19 samples came from the United States, Italy and Spain. Nucleic acid was either cDNA or gDNA, and it came from T cells, B-cell-depleted T cells, or PBMCs.

Cohort allocation depended upon clinical history that participants reported. Authors' analysis steps: Reference gene primer amplification gave nucleated cell count estimates. The assay was immunoSEQ multiplex PCR, and TCRdb's table has in-frame clones only and misses some. Clone size and V and J calls were adopted from that table, with D and trimming inferred from the DNA. The data contain some 300,000 clones, around 87% of them seen just once; the ten biggest clones take up approximately 4%. J was trimmed by 0 bases and V by 3 bases; bases with no gene match: 8. CDR1 and CDR2 (germline): MGHDK, SYGVNS. This CDR3 has 18 amino acids.

The origin of this receptor is a woman between 18 and 29 years old with acute COVID-19. The sample consisted of PBMCs or T cells enriched from blood (not recorded which). J is TRBJ2-6 and V is TRBV25-1; the match to TRBD1 covers 7 bases. Written as DNA, the CDR3 is TGTGCCAGCAGTGACGGACAGGAGGCGCTCTCTGGGGCCAACGTCCTGACTTTC. Translating gives CASSDGQEALSGANVLTF. Full variable domain (missing parts from reference TRBV25-1 and TRBJ2-6): EADIYQTPRYLVIGTGKKITLECSQTMGHDKMYWYQQDPGMELHLIHYSYGVNSTEKGDLSSESTVSRIRTEHFPLTLESARPSHTSQYLCASSDGQEALSGANVLTFGAGSRLTVL.